This T cell receptor beta chain was captured in a study of cytomegalovirus exposure and HLA in healthy donors. The ends were cut back, 0 bases at V and 10 bases at J, with 13 bases in the middle. This CDR3 is built from 14 residues. Germline assignment: CDR1 MNHNY and CDR2 SVGAGI (reference sequence). Primers included in the PCR were 60 Vbeta and 13 Jbeta primers. Measured with immunoSEQ multiplex PCR; TCRdb has only the in-frame clones, and not every one. The repertoire holds some 130,000 clones, with around three quarters as singletons. The material sequenced was PBMCs. The receptor was derived from a man younger than 40 in good health. The chain has TRBV6-6 and TRBJ2-1, with no clear D. This CDR3 reads CASSYSGSRPEQFF. For the CDR3, the DNA is TGTGCCAGCAGTTACTCGGGCAGCCGCCCGGAGCAGTTCTTC.